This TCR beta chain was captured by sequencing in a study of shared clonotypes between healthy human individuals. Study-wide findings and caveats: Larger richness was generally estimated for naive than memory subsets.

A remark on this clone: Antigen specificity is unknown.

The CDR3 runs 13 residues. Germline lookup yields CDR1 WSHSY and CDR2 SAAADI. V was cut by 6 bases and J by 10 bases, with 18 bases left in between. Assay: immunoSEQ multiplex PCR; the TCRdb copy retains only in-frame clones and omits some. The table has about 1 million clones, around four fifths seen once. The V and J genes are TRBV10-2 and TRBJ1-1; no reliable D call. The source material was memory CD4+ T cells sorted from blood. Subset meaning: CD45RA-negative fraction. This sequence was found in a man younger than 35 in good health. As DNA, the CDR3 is TGCGCCAGCAGCCTGAAAACGAATGGCGGAGCTTTCTTT. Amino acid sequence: CASSLKTNGGAFF.